Listed below are T cell receptor beta chains from one sample, sequenced in a study of cytomegalovirus exposure and HLA in healthy donors. Measured with immunoSEQ multiplex PCR; TCRdb has only the in-frame clones, and not every one. The repertoire consists of roughly 120,000 clones, with roughly 72% occurring once and the leading ten covering approximately 10%. Sequenced sample: PBMCs. All receptors come from a woman aged 50 to 60 in good health and CMV-seropositive. The CDR3 runs from the conserved cysteine through the conserved F or W. The D gene is left open where the match is weak. Size is stated for part of the rows, as once, few or many counts, or as a class when the clone is expanded.

clone_size: .; d_call: TRBD1; j_call: TRBJ1-4; v_call: TRBV4-2; cdr3_aa: CASSQTGTGGEKLFF; cdr3_nt: TGTGCCAGCAGCCAAACCGGGACAGGGGGTGAAAAACTGTTTTTT
clone_size: .; d_call: .; j_call: TRBJ2-6; v_call: TRBV5-1; cdr3_aa: CASSFGGPGANVLTF; cdr3_nt: TGCGCCAGCAGCTTCGGGGGACCTGGGGCCAACGTCCTGACTTTC
clone_size: .; d_call: .; j_call: TRBJ2-2; v_call: TRBV27; cdr3_aa: CASSWATANTGELFF; cdr3_nt: TGTGCCAGCAGTTGGGCGACGGCCAACACCGGGGAGCTGTTTTTT
clone_size: few; d_call: .; j_call: TRBJ1-1; v_call: TRBV6-1; cdr3_aa: CASSELATEAFF; cdr3_nt: TGTGCCAGCAGTGAACTGGCCACTGAAGCTTTCTTT
clone_size: .; d_call: .; j_call: TRBJ1-1; v_call: TRBV11-2; cdr3_aa: CASSLLGDTEAFF; cdr3_nt: TGTGCCAGCAGCTTACTAGGGGATACTGAAGCTTTCTTT
clone_size: .; d_call: .; j_call: TRBJ1-2; v_call: TRBV5-1; cdr3_aa: CASSLAGVIQGYTF; cdr3_nt: TGCGCCAGCAGCTTGGCCGGGGTTATACAGGGCTACACCTTC
clone_size: .; d_call: TRBD2; j_call: TRBJ2-5; v_call: TRBV10-1; cdr3_aa: CASSETSGGPETQYF; cdr3_nt: TGCGCCAGCAGTGAGACTAGCGGGGGGCCGGAGACCCAGTACTTC
clone_size: once; d_call: TRBD2; j_call: TRBJ2-3; v_call: TRBV18; cdr3_aa: CASSTWGGLDTDTQYF; cdr3_nt: TGTGCCAGCTCCACTTGGGGGGGTCTGGACACAGATACGCAGTATTTT
clone_size: once; d_call: .; j_call: TRBJ1-1; v_call: TRBV7-2; cdr3_aa: CASRLQVMNTEAFF; cdr3_nt: TGTGCCAGCAGATTACAGGTTATGAACACTGAAGCTTTCTTT
clone_size: .; d_call: TRBD2; j_call: TRBJ2-2; v_call: TRBV10-3; cdr3_aa: CATRTSGSGLFF; cdr3_nt: TGTGCCACCCGGACTAGCGGGAGCGGGCTGTTTTTT
clone_size: once; d_call: TRBD1; j_call: TRBJ1-5; v_call: TRBV18; cdr3_aa: CASSRDRVGQPQHF; cdr3_nt: TGTGCCAGCTCGCGGGACAGGGTGGGACAGCCCCAGCATTTT
clone_size: .; d_call: TRBD1; j_call: TRBJ1-1; v_call: TRBV7-9; cdr3_aa: CASSPGTEAFF; cdr3_nt: TGTGCCAGCAGCCCCGGGACAGAGGCTTTCTTT